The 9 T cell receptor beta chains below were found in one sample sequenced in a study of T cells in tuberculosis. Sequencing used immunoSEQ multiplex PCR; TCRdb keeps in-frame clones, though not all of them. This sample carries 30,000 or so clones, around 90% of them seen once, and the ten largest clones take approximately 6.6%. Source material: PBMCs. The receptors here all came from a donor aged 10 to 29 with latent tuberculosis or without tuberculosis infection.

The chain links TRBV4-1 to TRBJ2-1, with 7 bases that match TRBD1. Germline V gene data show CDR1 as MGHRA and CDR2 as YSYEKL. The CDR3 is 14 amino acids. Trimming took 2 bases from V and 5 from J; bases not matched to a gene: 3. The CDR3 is CASSQPGQNNEQFF. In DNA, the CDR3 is TGCGCCAGCAGCCAACCGGGACAGAACAATGAGCAGTTCTTC.

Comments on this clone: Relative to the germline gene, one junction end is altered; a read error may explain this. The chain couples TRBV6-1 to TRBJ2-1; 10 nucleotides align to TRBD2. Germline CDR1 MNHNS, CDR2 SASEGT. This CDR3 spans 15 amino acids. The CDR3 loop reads CASREAGGGWNEQFF. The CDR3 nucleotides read TGTGCCAGCAGAGAAGCGGGGGGGGGCTGGAATGAGCAGTTCTTC.

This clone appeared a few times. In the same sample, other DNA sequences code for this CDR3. The CDR3 region has the DNA TGCGCCAGCAGCTTGTCACCAGGGAACTATGGCTACACCTTC. This translates into CASSLSPGNYGYTF. This sequence joins TRBV5-1 and TRBJ1-2; D is perhaps TRBD1 (5 bases). There are 14 residues in the CDR3. The ends were cut back, 1 base at V and 2 bases at J, with 9 bases in the middle. Germline loops: CDR1 SGHRS, CDR2 YFSETQ.

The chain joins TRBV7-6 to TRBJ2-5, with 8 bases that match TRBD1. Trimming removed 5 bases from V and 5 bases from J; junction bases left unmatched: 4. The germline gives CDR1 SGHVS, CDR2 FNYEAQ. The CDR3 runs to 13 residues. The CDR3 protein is CASSVRDRETQYF. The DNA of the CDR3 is TGTGCCAGCAGCGTTAGGGACAGGGAGACCCAGTACTTC.

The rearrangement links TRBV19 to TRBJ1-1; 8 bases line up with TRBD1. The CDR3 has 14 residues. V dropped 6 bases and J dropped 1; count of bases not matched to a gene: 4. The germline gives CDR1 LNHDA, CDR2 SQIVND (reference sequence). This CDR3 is CASRWTGKNTEAFF. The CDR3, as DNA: TGTGCCAGTAGATGGACAGGGAAGAACACTGAAGCTTTCTTT.

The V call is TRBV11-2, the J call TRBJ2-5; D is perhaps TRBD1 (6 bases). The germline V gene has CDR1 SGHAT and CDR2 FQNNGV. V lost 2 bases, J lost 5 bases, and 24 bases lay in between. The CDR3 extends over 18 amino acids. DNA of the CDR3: TGTGCCAGCAGCTTAACCGACGCGTTTTTGGGGGCAAGCGAGACCCAGTACTTC. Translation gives CASSLTDAFLGASETQYF.

The CDR3, as DNA: TGCGCCAGCAGCTTGGGAGGAAGTAGTGGCGGGGTGCAGACCCAGTACTTC. Its protein product is CASSLGGSSGGVQTQYF. The gene calls are TRBV5-1 and TRBJ2-5; D might be TRBD2 (6 bases). CDR1 is SGHRS, CDR2 YFSETQ, per germline. This CDR3 contains 17 residues. With 0 bases removed from V and 6 bases from J, the gap between germline ends came to 21 bases.

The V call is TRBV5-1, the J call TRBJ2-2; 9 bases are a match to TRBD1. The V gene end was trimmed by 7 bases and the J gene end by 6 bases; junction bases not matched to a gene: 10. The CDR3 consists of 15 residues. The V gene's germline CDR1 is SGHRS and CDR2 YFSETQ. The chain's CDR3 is CASDRTGDYAGELFF. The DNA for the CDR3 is TGCGCCAGCGATCGGACAGGGGATTACGCCGGGGAGCTGTTTTTT.

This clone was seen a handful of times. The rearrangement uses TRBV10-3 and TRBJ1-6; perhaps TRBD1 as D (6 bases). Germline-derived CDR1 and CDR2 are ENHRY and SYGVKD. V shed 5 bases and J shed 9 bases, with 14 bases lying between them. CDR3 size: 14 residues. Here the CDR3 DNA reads TGTGCCATCAGTCCCCAAGGGGGGGGTTCACCCCTCCACTTT. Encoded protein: CAISPQGGGSPLHF.